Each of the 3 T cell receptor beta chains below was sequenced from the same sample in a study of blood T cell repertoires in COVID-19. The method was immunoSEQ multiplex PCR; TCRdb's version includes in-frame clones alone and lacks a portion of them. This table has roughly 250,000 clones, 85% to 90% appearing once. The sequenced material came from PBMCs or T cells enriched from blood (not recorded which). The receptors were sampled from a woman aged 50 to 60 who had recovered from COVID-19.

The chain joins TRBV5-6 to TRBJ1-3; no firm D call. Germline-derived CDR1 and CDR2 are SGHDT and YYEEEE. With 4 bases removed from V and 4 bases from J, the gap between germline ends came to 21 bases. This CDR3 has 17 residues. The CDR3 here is CASSPLGSSTYGNTIYF. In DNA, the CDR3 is TGTGCCAGCAGCCCCCTCGGGAGTTCCACCTACGGAAACACCATATATTTT.

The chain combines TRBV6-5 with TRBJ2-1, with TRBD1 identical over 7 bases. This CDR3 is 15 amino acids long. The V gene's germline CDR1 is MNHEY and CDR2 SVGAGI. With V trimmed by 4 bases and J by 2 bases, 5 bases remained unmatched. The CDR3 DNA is TGTGCCAGCAGTTTATCCGGACAGGCCTACAATGAGCAGTTCTTC. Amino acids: CASSLSGQAYNEQFF.

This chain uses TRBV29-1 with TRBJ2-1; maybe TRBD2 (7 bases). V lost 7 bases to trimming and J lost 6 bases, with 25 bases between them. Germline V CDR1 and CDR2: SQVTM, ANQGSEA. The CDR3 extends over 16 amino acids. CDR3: CSAPSPGGLRVNEQFF. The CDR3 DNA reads TGCAGCGCCCCATCCCCCGGGGGGCTAAGGGTCAATGAGCAGTTCTTC.